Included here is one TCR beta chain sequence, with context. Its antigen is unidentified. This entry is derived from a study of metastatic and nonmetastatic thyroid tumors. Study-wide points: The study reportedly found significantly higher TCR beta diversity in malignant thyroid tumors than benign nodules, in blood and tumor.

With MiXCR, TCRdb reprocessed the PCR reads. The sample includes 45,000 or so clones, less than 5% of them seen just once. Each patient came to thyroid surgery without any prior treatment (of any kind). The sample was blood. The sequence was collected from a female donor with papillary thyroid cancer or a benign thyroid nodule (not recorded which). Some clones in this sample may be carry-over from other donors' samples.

The CDR3 sequence: CSAKGVQGDQPQHF. In DNA form, the CDR3 reads TGCAGTGCTAAGGGGGTTCAGGGTGATCAGCCCCAGCATTTT. J is TRBJ1-5 and V is TRBV20-1; TRBD1 is a possible D gene (6 bases). Germline V gene data show CDR1 as DFQATT and CDR2 as SNEGSKA (reference sequence). The CDR3 length is 14 residues. V lost 4 bases and J 5 bases, leaving 15 bases between the germline ends.